This section outlines one T cell receptor (beta chain) sequence together with its context. Antigen unknown. The data are from a study of cytomegalovirus exposure and HLA in healthy donors. Points from the study as a whole: The authors enumerated over 150 TCR beta chains as linked to cytomegalovirus. Exclusion as indistinguishable affected some V segments, including TRBV6-2 and TRBV6-3.

This CDR3 comprises 15 residues. V was pared by 0 bases and J by 0 bases, with 8 bases between. The V gene's germline CDR1 is MNHEY and CDR2 SVGAGI. Primers for the PCR totalled 60 Vbeta and 13 Jbeta. Data came from immunoSEQ multiplex PCR; TCRdb stores just in-frame clones and leaves some out. The sample carries roughly 150,000 clones, about two thirds recorded once. The V and J genes are TRBV6-5 and TRBJ1-2; D might be TRBD1 (6 bases). Input material: PBMCs. This receptor was identified in a man aged 25 to 45 in good health and CMV-seropositive. CDR3 sequence: CASSYSQGANYGYTF. CDR3 nucleotide sequence: TGTGCCAGCAGTTACTCACAGGGAGCTAACTATGGCTACACCTTC.